This TCR beta chain was documented in a study of blood T cell repertoires in COVID-19. Study background: From T cells, B-cell-depleted T cells, or PBMCs came the material, which was cDNA or gDNA.

Authors' analysis steps: Reference gene primer amplification in the assay estimated nucleated cell counts. Sequencing used immunoSEQ multiplex PCR; TCRdb keeps in-frame clones, though not all of them. V and J calls and clone size are as listed in that table; D and trimming were resolved from the DNA. The top ten clones hold 5.5% to 7.5% of a sample with 150,000 to 200,000 clones, roughly nine tenths of them seen once. V dropped 0 bases and J dropped 4; count of bases not matched to a gene: 3. The CDR3 has 15 amino acids. CDR1 is SGHDN, CDR2 FVKESK, per germline. The sample was peripheral blood. The rearrangement links TRBV14 to TRBJ2-4; 7 bases align to TRBD1. This TCR derives from a man aged 35 to 55 with acute or convalescent COVID-19. In DNA, the CDR3 is TGTGCCAGCAGCCAAGATCGGGGACAGAAAAACATTCAGTACTTC. Translated, it gives CASSQDRGQKNIQYF. The full variable domain, with the rest looked up from reference TRBV14 and TRBJ2-4, is EAGVTQFPSHSVIEKGQTVTLRCDPISGHDNLYWYRRVMGKEIKFLLHFVKESKQDESGMPNNRFLAERTGGTYSTLKVQPAELEDSGVYFCASSQDRGQKNIQYFGAGTRLSVL.